The clone carrying this TCR beta chain was seen ten or more times. CDR3 size: 13 residues. Between the trimmed V and J ends, which lost 4 bases and 8 bases, there was a span of 13 bases. CDR1 and CDR2 from the germline V gene are SGDLS and YYNGEE. This sample was taken from a study of T-cell reconstitution after alpha-beta-depleted transplantation in children. The TCRbeta library incorporated unique molecular identifiers. TCRdb ran MiXCR on the PCR reads and lists one entry per CDR3 protein. The table includes about 690,000 distinct CDR3 sequences, 16% detected once. The chain links TRBV9 to TRBJ1-5, with no clear D. The TCR comes from a human donor who donated a stem cell graft to a child with acute myeloid leukemia. The sample consisted of PBMCs from the stem cell graft donor, taken from the stem cell graft. In nucleotides, the CDR3 is TGTGCCAGCAGCCCAGATTGGGTGGAGCCCCAGCATTTT. Protein product: CASSPDWVEPQHF.